The 15 T cell receptor beta chains in this list originate from one sample, sequenced in a study of Graves' ophthalmopathy and Graves' hyperthyroidism. Using RNA transcripts, the TCR beta CDR3 regions were amplified. First-round RT-PCR relied on HTBI primers, and a second-round multiplex PCR came next. TCRdb re-called the multiplex PCR reads through MiXCR, storing one row per CDR3 protein. The data hold hundreds of thousands of distinct CDR3 sequences, with approximately 15% observed a single time. Sequenced sample: blood. These TCRs come from a woman aged 25 to 39 with Graves' ophthalmopathy.

This chain links TRBV5-6 with TRBJ2-6; maybe TRBD2 (6 bases). V was trimmed by 3 bases and J by 4 bases, leaving 17 bases between them. CDR1 SGHDT and CDR2 YYEEEE come from the germline V gene. This CDR3 contains 17 residues. The CDR3 spells CASSSMGGVAGANVLTF. For the CDR3, the DNA is TGTGCCAGCAGCTCGATGGGCGGGGTTGCCGGGGCCAACGTCCTGACTTTC.

This clonotype was seen many times. J is TRBJ1-3 and V is TRBV12-3 or TRBV12-4; D gene unclear. Trimming took off 6 bases at V and 4 bases at J, with 13 bases between the two ends. There are 14 residues in the CDR3. CDR3 in amino acids: CASRPDHDGNTIYF. For the CDR3, the DNA is TGTGCCAGCAGACCTGACCACGACGGAAACACCATATATTTT.

This clonotype was detected many times. The rearrangement uses TRBV19 and TRBJ2-7; possibly TRBD1 for D (5 bases). V was pared by 4 bases and J by 3 bases, with 10 bases between. Germline CDR1 is LNHDA and CDR2 is SQIVND (reference sequence). The length of the CDR3 is 13 residues. CDR3 in amino acids: CASSRQRDYEQYF. The CDR3 DNA is TGTGCCAGTAGTAGACAGAGAGACTACGAGCAGTACTTC.

This clonotype was found many times. V gene TRBV6-1 combines with J gene TRBJ1-2, with 7 positions matching TRBD1. The V gene end was trimmed by 5 bases and the J gene end by 2 bases; junction bases not matched to a gene: 5. Germline V lookup: CDR1 MNHNS, CDR2 SASEGT. The CDR3 extends over 14 amino acids. The CDR3 region has the DNA TGTGCCAGCAGTCGCAGGGGGGGCAACTATGGCTACACCTTC. This translates into CASSRRGGNYGYTF.

This clonotype was counted many times. This CDR3 reads CASSLGLYGYTF. The CDR3 region has the DNA TGTGCCAGCAGTTTAGGACTCTATGGCTACACCTTC. The chain recombines TRBV12-3 or TRBV12-4 with TRBJ1-2; D gene ambiguous. The V and J ends lost 1 base and 4 bases respectively, with 4 bases between them. The CDR3 is 12 residues long.

The chain's CDR3 is CSARHISGETQYF. The CDR3 DNA reads as TGCAGTGCTAGACATATATCGGGGGAGACCCAGTACTTC. The chain carries TRBV20-1 and TRBJ2-5; maybe TRBD2 (5 bases). The germline CDR1 and CDR2 sequences are DFQATT and SNEGSKA (reference sequence). The CDR3 sequence is 13 residues long. V was cut by 2 bases and J by 5 bases, with 12 bases left in between.

This clonotype showed up many times. The chain is built from TRBV11-2 and TRBJ1-1; D remains unclear. The CDR3 is 14 residues long. The V gene's germline CDR1 is SGHAT and CDR2 FQNNGV. Trimming cost V 0 bases and J 0 bases, with 5 bases left between them. CDR3 protein: CASSLDPVNTEAFF. The CDR3 coding sequence is TGTGCCAGCAGCTTAGATCCGGTGAACACTGAAGCTTTCTTT.

This clonotype came up many times. V gene TRBV6-1 combines with J gene TRBJ2-7; 8 nucleotides agree with TRBD1. CDR1 is MNHNS, CDR2 SASEGT, per germline. The CDR3 spans 13 residues. With V trimmed by 6 bases and J by 1 base, 2 bases remained unmatched. DNA for the CDR3: TGTGCCAGCAGACAGGGGGGTTCCTACGAGCAGTACTTC. Its translation is CASRQGGSYEQYF.

At least ten counts were recorded for this clonotype. The gene calls are TRBV12-3 or TRBV12-4 and TRBJ1-2, with D possibly matching TRBD1 (6 bases). This CDR3 is built from 16 residues. Trimming left V 2 bases short and J 4 bases short, with 17 bases between. The CDR3 loop reads CASSLSTGRRFYGYTF. CDR3 DNA: TGTGCCAGCAGTTTATCTACAGGGAGGAGGTTCTATGGCTACACCTTC.

There are many counts of this clonotype. The chain uses TRBV20-1 and TRBJ2-5; the D gene could be TRBD1 or TRBD2 (5 bases each). Looked up from germline, CDR1 is DFQATT and CDR2 is SNEGSKA (reference sequence). This CDR3 spans 15 amino acids. CDR3 region: CSASSPQGAGETQYF. The CDR3 DNA reads TGCAGCGCATCCTCGCCCCAGGGAGCAGGGGAGACCCAGTACTTC.

This clonotype was seen repeatedly, ten times or more. The chain combines TRBV28 with TRBJ1-1; D is unclear. CDR1 and CDR2 from the germline V gene are MDHEN and SYDVKM. The CDR3 has 12 amino acids. CDR3 protein: CEARARNTEAFF. CDR3 in DNA: TGTGAGGCTCGGGCCAGAAACACTGAAGCTTTCTTT.

This clonotype showed up just a few times. V is TRBV5-4 and J is TRBJ2-7; D unclear. Trimming stripped 0 bases from V and 5 bases from J, with 12 bases between. This CDR3 is 14 amino acids long. Per germline, CDR1 SGHNT and CDR2 YYREEE (reference sequence). CDR3 DNA: TGTGCCAGCAGCTTGGGAACGGCGGTTCACGAGCAGTACTTC. It specifies CASSLGTAVHEQYF. The full variable domain, rest sourced from reference TRBV5-4 and TRBJ2-7, is ETGVTQSPTHLIKTRGQQVTLRCSSQSGHNTVSWYQQALGQGPQFIFQYYREEENGRGNFPPRFSGLQFPNYSSELNVNALELDDSALYLCASSLGTAVHEQYFGPGTRLTVT.

Worth noting for this clonotype: This could be a read error, since a much larger clone is one nucleotide away. CDR3 in DNA: TGCGCCAGCAGCATGGGTGCTAGCGGGATTTACGAGCAGTACTTC. It specifies CASSMGASGIYEQYF. V gene TRBV5-1 combines with J gene TRBJ2-7; 9 bases fit TRBD2. The CDR3 spans 15 residues. V lost 4 bases and J lost 4; bases outside the gene matches: 9. Germline assignment: CDR1 SGHRS and CDR2 YFSETQ.

This clonotype was seen ten or more times. This rearrangement joins TRBV12-3 or TRBV12-4 to TRBJ1-1; D gene uncertain. V lost 6 bases, J lost 4 bases, and 12 bases lay in between. This CDR3 comprises 13 residues. The CDR3 region has the DNA TGTGCCAGCAGCTCCGGACCGGGCACTGAAGCTTTCTTT. This gives the protein CASSSGPGTEAFF.

Details on this clonotype: With a much larger clone just one base away, this may be a read error. This sequence joins TRBV15 and TRBJ1-1, with 7 bases fitting TRBD1. Germline lookup yields CDR1 LNHNV and CDR2 YYDKDF (reference sequence). This CDR3 spans 17 amino acids. In DNA, the CDR3 is TGTGCCACCAGCAGAAGGGGGCAGGGTATAAAGAACACTGAAGCTTGCTTT. Translation gives CATSRRGQGIKNTEACF. Based on the CDR3 plus reference TRBV15 and TRBJ1-1, the full variable domain is DAMVIQNPRYQVTQFGKPVTLSCSQTLNHNVMYWYQQKSSQAPKLLFHYYDKDFNNEADTPDNFQSRRPNTSFCFLDIRSPGLGDTAMYLCATSRRGQGIKNTEACFGQGTRLTVV.